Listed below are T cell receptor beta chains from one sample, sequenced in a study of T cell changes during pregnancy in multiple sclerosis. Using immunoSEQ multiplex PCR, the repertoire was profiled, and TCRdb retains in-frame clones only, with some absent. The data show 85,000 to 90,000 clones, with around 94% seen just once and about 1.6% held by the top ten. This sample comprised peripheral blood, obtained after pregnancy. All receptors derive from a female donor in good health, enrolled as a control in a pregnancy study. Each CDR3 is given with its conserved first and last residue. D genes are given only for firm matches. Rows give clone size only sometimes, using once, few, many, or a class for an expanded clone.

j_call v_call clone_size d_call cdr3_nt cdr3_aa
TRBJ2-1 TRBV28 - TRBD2 TGTGCCAGCAGTACTCCTAGCGGGAACCATCCTTATCGAGGGTTCTTC CASSTPSGNHPYRGFF
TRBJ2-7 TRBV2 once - TGTGCCAGCAGTGGTCAGGGGAGGGGCGAGCAGTACTTC CASSGQGRGEQYF
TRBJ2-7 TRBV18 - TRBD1 TGTGCCAGCTCACCGGGGACAGGGAAAGACGAGCAGTACTTC CASSPGTGKDEQYF
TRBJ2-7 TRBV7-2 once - TGTGCCAGCAGCTCCAATCGGGCCTACGAGCAGTACTTC CASSSNRAYEQYF
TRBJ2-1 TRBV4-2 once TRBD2 TGTGCCAGCAGCCAAAGTTATATAGCGGGAGTGTTTGAGCAGTTCTTC CASSQSYIAGVFEQFF
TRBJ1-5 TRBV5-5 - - TGTGCCAGCAGCTTAACTCCCGATCAGCCCCAGCATTTT CASSLTPDQPQHF
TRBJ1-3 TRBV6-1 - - TGTGCCAGCAGTGGGCAGGGCTCTGGAAACACCATATATTTT CASSGQGSGNTIYF
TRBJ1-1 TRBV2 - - TGTGCCAGCAGTGATGAGGTGAACACTGAAGCTTTCTTT CASSDEVNTEAFF
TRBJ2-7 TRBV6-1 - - TGTGCCAGCACAGGGGAGTACGAGCAGTACTTC CASTGEYEQYF
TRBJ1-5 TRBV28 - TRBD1 TGTGCCAGCAGGAATGACAGGGTATTGCAGCCCCAGCATTTT CASRNDRVLQPQHF
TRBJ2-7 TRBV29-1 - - TGCAGCGTCTTATCCGGGTCGGGGACATCCCCCTACGAGCAGTACTTC CSVLSGSGTSPYEQYF
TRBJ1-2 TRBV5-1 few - TGCGCCAGCAGACATACCCTTGGGCAGACCGCTAACTATGGCTACACCTTC CASRHTLGQTANYGYTF